This TCR beta chain stems from a study of cytomegalovirus exposure and HLA in healthy donors (dated by TCRdb to 2016 to 2017). About the full investigation: An earlier analysis of fewer than 750 of the donors reported about 300 Gb of sequence data and 117 million unique TCR beta sequences obtained from around 180 million T cells. Several DR-DQ haplotypes were handled as single units for association and clustering, since linkage in the cohort was strong. An earlier analysis of roughly 600 of the donors used high-throughput TCR beta sequencing to judge whether each TCR beta V gene segment behaved as functional or pseudogenic. Both class I and class II loci were covered by HLA typing, at four-digit resolution. To predict cytomegalovirus infection status, the study brought together high-throughput TCR immunosequencing, statistical association of individual TCRs with disease status, and machine learning. Every discovery cohort repertoire had been produced on one sequencing platform. Typing coverage varied by locus: roughly 629-640 donors for A, B, C, DRB1 and DQB1; approximately 520 for DQA1; about 600 for DPA1; 450 to 480 for DPB1. A separate validation cohort of roughly 110 different subjects was used in addition to the roughly 670-subject first cohort. Of the roughly 390 genotyped donors, about 80% fell in the genetic ancestry cluster associated with self-reported Caucasian donors. Genome-wide SNP genotypes for about 65% of the roughly 670 donors were used in a later genetic analysis, which treated that subset as a discovery cohort. Rather than using new phenotypic data, the later analysis identified candidate immune exposures from TCR beta sequences and from how often those sequences occurred across donors. The study was designed to test whether signatures of past pathogen exposure could be identified by cataloging public T cell receptors. The study profiled the T cell repertoires of more than 500 subjects by immunosequencing and related them to cytomegalovirus serostatus. Among over 350 genotyped donors of the cohort, an average of 235,054 unique TCR beta nucleotide sequences were sequenced per donor, roughly 20% of them non-productive. A later analysis re-examined previously published TCR beta repertoires from more than 600 donors and added high-resolution HLA genotyping to investigate patterns of TCR occurrence. Approximately 310 gigabases of sequencing data and tens of millions of unique TCR sequences were included in an early release covering roughly 600 HLA-typed donors. Donor age, sex, ethnicity and CMV serostatus were compiled alongside the repertoire data. What the research found in general, with its limitations: In a later genetic analysis, fewer N-insertions in productive TCRs were reported among donors in an Asian-associated ancestry cluster than the approximately 630-donor mean. According to a later analysis, parvovirus B19, influenza, CMV and Epstein-Barr virus appeared linked to several top co-occurrence clusters. In a later analysis, most CMV-associated TCR beta chains were found to appear HLA-restricted, with HLA associations seemingly driven largely by CMV exposure. A few of the identified cytomegalovirus-associated TCR beta chains were confirmed in vitro to be specific for cytomegalovirus antigens. The authors suggested that the approach could potentially be generalized to other disease states and immunological phenotypes. Linkage disequilibrium might explain the correlated functional status among segregating V segments, but an unknown experimental factor could not be ruled out. Because HLA typing was missing for some donors at each locus, association tests included only the typed subset. In a later analysis, about 16,000 TCR beta sequences were associated with specific HLA alleles at a false discovery rate of 0.05. The only immune exposure information available for the cohort was CMV serostatus. Assigning TCR associations to individual alleles was difficult when HLA alleles, especially DR and DQ, strongly co-occurred. A total of fewer than 200 TCR beta chains were listed by the study as associated with cytomegalovirus. A group of highly shared sequence variants was considered likely to be a technical artifact of the sequencing pipeline. A further reported finding was that TCR beta sequences accurately predicted the HLA-A and HLA-B alleles for most subjects in the first cohort. Sequencing depth was assumed to be roughly uniform across donors in the presence/absence analyses, though that assumption may not hold. An earlier analysis of approximately 590 of the donors showed that most TCR beta V segments appeared in productive rearrangements either about 87% or about 30% of the time, which broadly matched IMGT annotations. While some public TCRs were present in many individuals, most TCR sequences turned up only very rarely across donors. In a later analysis, HLA-associated TCR beta chains showed more clonal expansion and lower generation probabilities than non-associated chains that were equally common. The earlier analysis of some 540 of the donors excluded approximately 15 rarely observed V segments, including chromosome 9 orphons, because counts were too low. According to a later analysis, TCR association rates differed among HLA loci, with DRB1 alleles showing the most associated TCRs and HLA-C alleles showing the fewest. Because the 87-base-pair reads could not distinguish some IMGT-functional V segments, including TRBV6-2 and TRBV6-3, those segments were excluded. This cohort had only TCR beta chains sequenced, and the lack of alpha or paired-chain data limited which features could be detected. V-gene and J-gene trimming of TCR beta chains was associated with a missense DCLRE1C variant in a later genetic analysis, and the association was replicated in an independent cohort. The classifier was reported to diagnose cytomegalovirus status with high specificity and sensitivity in both the original and validation cohorts.

The cohort consisted of approximately 670 healthy bone marrow donors. At the time of sampling, all cohort members were nominally healthy, though unrecorded immune exposures were likely present. CMV serostatus was recorded as positive for some 300 and negative for about 50% of the roughly 670 cohort members, whereas no CMV serostatus was recorded for the donor in question. Every donor gave a peripheral blood sample, and the peripheral blood mononuclear cells from that sample were used for TCR beta sequencing. Genomic DNA was extracted from the blood cell samples with the Qiagen DNeasy Blood Extraction Kit. This clone showed up just a few times. Its antigen is still unknown. No base qualities exist here, and no much larger clone lies one base off it. CDR1 and CDR2 (SGHVS, FNYEAQ) derive from the germline V gene. Inclusive of the bounding cysteine and phenylalanine, the CDR3 is 15 residues long. CDR3 DNA only is kept here, 45 bases in frame from base 1. Between the V and J ends, shortened by 5 bases and 2 bases respectively, the junction contains 13 bases.

The library was generated by the immunoSEQ multiplex PCR assay. The multiplex PCR relied on a mix of 60 forward primers for TCR Vbeta segments and 13 reverse primers for TCR Jbeta segments. The CDR3 region of rearranged TCR beta genes was amplified from genomic DNA with a multiplex PCR assay. Amplified TCR beta libraries were sequenced as 87-base-pair reads on the Illumina HiSeq System. As for the original processing: In a later analysis, 77 million or so unique TCR beta chains were counted across the 500 to 700 repertoires, and roughly 11 million of these chains were shared by at least two donors. To remove PCR and sequencing errors, raw reads were error-corrected and collapsed into unique sequences using a nearest-neighbor algorithm that merged closely related sequences. CDR3 sequences were aligned to IMGT reference sequences to assign V, D and J gene segments. For a sequence to be retained, a match of at least six nucleotides to both a V gene segment and a J gene segment was required. Rearrangements were classified as productive when the CDR3 lacked stop codons and remained in frame with V and J, and all other rearrangements were classified as non-productive. CDR3 was defined according to IMGT convention as the region running from the second conserved V-encoded cysteine to the conserved J-encoded phenylalanine. The earlier analysis of some 540 of the donors excluded any sequence lacking an unambiguous match to a single V gene segment. In an earlier analysis of a few hundred of the donors, a V segment was called functional when productive rearrangements were above 56.7%, and segregating when the standard deviation between donors exceeded 5%. A statistical classification framework was developed to diagnose cytomegalovirus status using the catalog of TCR beta chain sequences. In a later analysis, TCR nucleotide sequences were compared against IMGT/GENE-DB human TR gene sequences so that V and J genes could be assigned. Using the TCRdist pipeline, a later analysis assigned CDR3 sequences along with most-parsimonious VDJ recombination scenarios. In a later analysis, each TCR beta chain was defined by its CDR3 amino acid sequence together with its V-gene family, and reads lacking a unique V-gene family were excluded. To address suspected cross-contamination and a sequencing artifact, a later analysis removed over 500 highly shared, low-generation-probability nucleotide sequences. In a later analysis, a clonal expansion index was calculated for each public chain from normalized within-repertoire ranks of inferred template counts. In a later analysis, generation probabilities were computed using a VDJ recombination model fitted to out-of-frame rearrangements, and the results were checked against IGoR. Hypergeometric tests were used in a later analysis to score TCR-TCR, TCR-HLA and TCR-CMV co-occurrence, with a repertoire-size bias correction applied to the TCR pairs. False discovery rates were estimated in a later analysis by permuting HLA or CMV assignments 20 times. A later analysis grouped co-occurring TCRs with DBSCAN, adding TCRdist sequence similarity when clustering within HLA-allele-positive subsets. Repertoires with fewer than 30,000 or more than 120,000 public chains were left out of co-occurrence clustering, as were a handful of repertoires with anomalous nucleotide sharing. TCRdb obtained this table from immuneACCESS and retained in-frame rearrangements with V and J assigned. These tables miss some clones; where compared with another copy, unresolved V genes account for less than half of the shortfall, and the remainder is unexplained. Clone size and the V and J calls come from that table; the DNA yielded D and trimming. The table for this sample lists approximately 100,000 clones; around three quarters of them were counted only once. The ten largest clonotypes hold 2% to 2.5% of the sample.

The chain couples TRBV7-6 to TRBJ2-1; no D gene can be assigned with confidence. The specimen was PBMCs. The clonotype was recovered from a human donor in good health. The nucleotides are TGTGCCAGCAGCGGTGGGTACAGCACCTACAATGAGCAGTTCTTC. Its translation reads: CASSGGYSTYNEQFF.